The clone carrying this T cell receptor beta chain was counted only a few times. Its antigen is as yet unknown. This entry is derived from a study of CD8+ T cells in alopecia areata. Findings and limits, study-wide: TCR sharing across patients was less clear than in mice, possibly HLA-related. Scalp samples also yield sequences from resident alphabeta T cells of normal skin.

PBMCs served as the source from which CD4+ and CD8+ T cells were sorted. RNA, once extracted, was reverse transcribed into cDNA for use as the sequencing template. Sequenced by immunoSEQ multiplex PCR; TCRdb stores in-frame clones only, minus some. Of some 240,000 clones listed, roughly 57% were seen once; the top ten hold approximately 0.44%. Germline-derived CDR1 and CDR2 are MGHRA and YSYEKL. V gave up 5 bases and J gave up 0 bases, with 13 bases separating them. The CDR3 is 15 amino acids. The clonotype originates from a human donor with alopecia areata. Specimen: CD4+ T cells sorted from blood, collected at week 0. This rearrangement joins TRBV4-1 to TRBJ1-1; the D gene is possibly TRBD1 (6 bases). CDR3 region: CASSVQDSLNTEAFF. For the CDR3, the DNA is TGCGCCAGCAGCGTCCAGGACAGCTTGAACACTGAAGCTTTCTTT.